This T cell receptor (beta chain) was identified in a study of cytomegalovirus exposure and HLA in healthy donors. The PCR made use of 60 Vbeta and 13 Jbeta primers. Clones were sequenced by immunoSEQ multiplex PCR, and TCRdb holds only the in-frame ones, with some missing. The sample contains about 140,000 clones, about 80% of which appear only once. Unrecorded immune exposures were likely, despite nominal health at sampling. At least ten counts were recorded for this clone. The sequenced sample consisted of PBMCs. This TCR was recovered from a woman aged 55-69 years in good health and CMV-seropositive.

The DNA for the CDR3 is TGTGCCAGCTCGGGACAGGGGTTGTCTGAGCAGTTCTTC. Translating gives CASSGQGLSEQFF. The V gene is TRBV6-1, the J gene TRBJ2-1; TRBD1 matches 10 bases. This CDR3 spans 13 amino acids. V dropped 8 bases and J dropped 9; count of bases not matched to a gene: 7. Germline-derived CDR1 and CDR2 are MNHNS and SASEGT.